Listed below are T cell receptor beta chains from one sample, sequenced in a study of blood T cell repertoires in COVID-19. TCRdb keeps only in-frame clones here, not all; method: immunoSEQ multiplex PCR. The repertoire holds roughly 230,000 clones, with about 83% as singletons. Sequenced material: peripheral blood. Receptors originate from a man aged 50 or older with acute or convalescent COVID-19. Both conserved end residues are part of each CDR3. The order of the fields is J gene, V gene, clone size, D gene, CDR3 DNA, CDR3 protein. D genes are given only for firm matches. The size of a clone is reported for some rows only, either as once, few or many, or as a class for expanded clones.

j_gene: TRBJ1-4
v_gene: TRBV7-8
abundance: .
d_gene: .
CDR3nt: TGTGCCAGCAGCTCCTACCCTATTGGGAGCCGTGAAAAACTGTTTTTT
CDR3aa: CASSSYPIGSREKLFF

j_gene: TRBJ1-2
v_gene: TRBV24-1
abundance: .
d_gene: .
CDR3nt: TGTGCCACCAGTGCCGGGGGGAGCTATGGCTACACCTTC
CDR3aa: CATSAGGSYGYTF

j_gene: TRBJ1-4
v_gene: TRBV5-6
abundance: .
d_gene: .
CDR3nt: TGTGCCAGCAGCTCCGGGGAGGAGAGAGAAAAACTGTTTTTT
CDR3aa: CASSSGEEREKLFF

j_gene: TRBJ1-5
v_gene: TRBV6-6
abundance: .
d_gene: .
CDR3nt: TGTGCCAGCAGTCTCGGGACAAATAGCAATCAGCCCCAGCATTTT
CDR3aa: CASSLGTNSNQPQHF

j_gene: TRBJ2-7
v_gene: TRBV6-5
abundance: .
d_gene: TRBD1
CDR3nt: TGTGCCAGCAGTCCGGACAGGGCCGAGCAGTACTTC
CDR3aa: CASSPDRAEQYF

j_gene: TRBJ1-1
v_gene: TRBV23-1
abundance: .
d_gene: .
CDR3nt: TGCGCCAGCAGTCAATCGGATTGCGGTCGGAACACTGAAGCTTTCTTT
CDR3aa: CASSQSDCGRNTEAFF

j_gene: TRBJ2-1
v_gene: TRBV19
abundance: .
d_gene: TRBD2
CDR3nt: TGTGCCAGTAGCCCCCGCCGGACTAGCGGGGGGGCCGGGGAAAATGAGCAGTTCTTC
CDR3aa: CASSPRRTSGGAGENEQFF

j_gene: TRBJ1-2
v_gene: TRBV6-5
abundance: .
d_gene: TRBD1
CDR3nt: TGTGCCAGCAGTAGGGACAGGGGGCAAGGCTACACCTTC
CDR3aa: CASSRDRGQGYTF

j_gene: TRBJ2-7
v_gene: TRBV6-5
abundance: .
d_gene: .
CDR3nt: TGTGCCAGCAGTTCCCCGGCCAGCGGTTCCTACGAGCAGTACTTC
CDR3aa: CASSSPASGSYEQYF

j_gene: TRBJ1-2
v_gene: TRBV19
abundance: few
d_gene: .
CDR3nt: TGTGCCAGTACCGCTACGGGGGGGTCCGGCTACACCTTC
CDR3aa: CASTATGGSGYTF

j_gene: TRBJ2-2
v_gene: TRBV6-5
abundance: .
d_gene: .
CDR3nt: TGTGCCAGCAGTTACGCAGGACTCTTACCCGGGGAGCTGTTTTTT
CDR3aa: CASSYAGLLPGELFF

j_gene: TRBJ2-7
v_gene: TRBV5-1
abundance: .
d_gene: .
CDR3nt: TGCGCCAGCAGCCTCACTCAAGCCTACGAGCAGTACTTC
CDR3aa: CASSLTQAYEQYF

j_gene: TRBJ1-1
v_gene: TRBV6-5
abundance: .
d_gene: TRBD1
CDR3nt: TGTGCCAGCAACCCCCGGGGGCAGGGGGTCACTGAAGCTTTCTTT
CDR3aa: CASNPRGQGVTEAFF

j_gene: TRBJ1-2
v_gene: TRBV14
abundance: .
d_gene: .
CDR3nt: TGTGCCAGCAGCCAAGTCGCAGTGCCCTATGGCTACACCTTC
CDR3aa: CASSQVAVPYGYTF

j_gene: TRBJ2-3
v_gene: TRBV28
abundance: .
d_gene: TRBD2
CDR3nt: TGTGCCAGCACCCTCGGCGGGGGGGCATTGGATACGCAGTATTTT
CDR3aa: CASTLGGGALDTQYF

j_gene: TRBJ1-2
v_gene: TRBV6-2/TRBV6-3
abundance: .
d_gene: TRBD1
CDR3nt: TGTGCCAGCAGTCTACCCCCTTACCTTACAGGGGAGGGCTACACCTTC
CDR3aa: CASSLPPYLTGEGYTF

j_gene: TRBJ2-5
v_gene: TRBV23-1
abundance: .
d_gene: TRBD1
CDR3nt: TGCGCCAGCAGTCAATCGCGGGACAGGGACCCCCCAGAGACCCAGTACTTC
CDR3aa: CASSQSRDRDPPETQYF

j_gene: TRBJ1-2
v_gene: TRBV2
abundance: .
d_gene: .
CDR3nt: TGTGCCAGCAGGGCGGATTCCTTTAACTATGGCTACACCTTC
CDR3aa: CASRADSFNYGYTF

j_gene: TRBJ1-1
v_gene: TRBV21-1
abundance: .
d_gene: .
CDR3nt: TGTGCCAGCAGTAACCCTTTAGTTGGGAGTTACACTGAAGCTTTCTTT
CDR3aa: CASSNPLVGSYTEAFF

j_gene: TRBJ2-5
v_gene: TRBV28
abundance: .
d_gene: TRBD1
CDR3nt: TGTGCCAGCAGTTTGCAAGCGGAGGACAGGGGGCCTGCAGAGACCCAGTACTTC
CDR3aa: CASSLQAEDRGPAETQYF

j_gene: TRBJ1-6
v_gene: TRBV6-5
abundance: once
d_gene: TRBD1
CDR3nt: TGTGCCAGCAGAAGGACAGGGGATAATTCACCCCTCCACTTT
CDR3aa: CASRRTGDNSPLHF